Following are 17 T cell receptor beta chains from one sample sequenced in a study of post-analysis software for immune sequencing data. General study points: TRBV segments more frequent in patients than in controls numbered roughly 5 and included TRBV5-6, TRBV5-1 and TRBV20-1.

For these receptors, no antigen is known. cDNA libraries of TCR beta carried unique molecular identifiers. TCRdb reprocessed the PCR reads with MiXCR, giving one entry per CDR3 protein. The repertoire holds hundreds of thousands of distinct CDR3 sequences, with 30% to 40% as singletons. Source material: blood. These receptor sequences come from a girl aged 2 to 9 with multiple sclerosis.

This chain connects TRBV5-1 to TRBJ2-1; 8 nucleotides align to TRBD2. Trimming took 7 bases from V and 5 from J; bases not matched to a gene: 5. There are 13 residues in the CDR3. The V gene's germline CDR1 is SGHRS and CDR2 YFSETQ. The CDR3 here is CASAAGGNNEQFF. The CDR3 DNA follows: TGCGCCAGCGCGGCGGGGGGAAACAATGAGCAGTTCTTC. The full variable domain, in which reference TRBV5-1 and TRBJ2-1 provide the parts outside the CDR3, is KAGVTQTPRYLIKTRGQQVTLSCSPISGHRSVSWYQQTPGQGLQFLFEYFSETQRNKGNFPGRFSGRQFSNSRSEMNVSTLELGDSALYLCASAAGGNNEQFFGPGTRLTVL.

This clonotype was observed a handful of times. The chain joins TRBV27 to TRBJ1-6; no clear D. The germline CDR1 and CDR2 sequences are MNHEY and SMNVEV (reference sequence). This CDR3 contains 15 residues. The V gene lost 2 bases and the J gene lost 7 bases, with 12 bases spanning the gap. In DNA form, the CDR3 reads TGTGCCAGCAGTTTAAGATCGCCGGGAAATTCACCCCTCCACTTT. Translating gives CASSLRSPGNSPLHF.

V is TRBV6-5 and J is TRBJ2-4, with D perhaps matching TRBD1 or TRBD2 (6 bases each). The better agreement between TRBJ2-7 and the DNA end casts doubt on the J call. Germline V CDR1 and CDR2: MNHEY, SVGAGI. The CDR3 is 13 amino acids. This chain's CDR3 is CASSYSGGNEQYF. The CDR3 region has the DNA TGTGCCAGCAGTTACTCCGGGGGCAACGAGCAGTACTTC.

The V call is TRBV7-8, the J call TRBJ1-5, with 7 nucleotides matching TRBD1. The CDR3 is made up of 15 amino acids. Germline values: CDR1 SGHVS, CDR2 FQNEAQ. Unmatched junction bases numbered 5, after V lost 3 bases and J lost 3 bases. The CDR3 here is CASSFGQEFNQPQHF. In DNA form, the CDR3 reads TGTGCCAGCAGCTTCGGACAGGAGTTCAATCAGCCCCAGCATTTT. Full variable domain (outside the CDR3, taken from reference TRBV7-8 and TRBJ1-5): GAGVSQSPRYKVAKRGQDVALRCDPISGHVSLFWYQQALGQGPEFLTYFQNEAQLDKSGLPSDRFFAERPEGSVSTLKIQRTQQEDSAVYLCASSFGQEFNQPQHFGDGTRLSIL.

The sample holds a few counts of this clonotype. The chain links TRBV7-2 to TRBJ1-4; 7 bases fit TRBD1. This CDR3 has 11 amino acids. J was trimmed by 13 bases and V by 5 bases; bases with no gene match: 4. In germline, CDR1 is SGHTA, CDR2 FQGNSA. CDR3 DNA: TGTGCCAGCAGCGTCCGGGACAGACTGTTTTTT. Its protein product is CASSVRDRLFF.

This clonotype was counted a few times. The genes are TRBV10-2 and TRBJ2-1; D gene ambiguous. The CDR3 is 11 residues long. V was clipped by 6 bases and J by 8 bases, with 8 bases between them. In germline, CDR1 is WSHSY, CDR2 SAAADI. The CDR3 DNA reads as TGCGCCAGCAGCTACATCGATGAGCAGTTCTTC. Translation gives CASSYIDEQFF.

The CDR3 protein is CASSQVVTLGGNTIYF. In DNA, the CDR3 is TGCGCCAGCAGCCAAGTGGTGACACTGGGTGGAAACACCATATATTTT. This chain connects TRBV4-1 to TRBJ1-3; D is uncertain. Germline CDR1 is MGHRA and CDR2 is YSYEKL. V lost 1 base, J lost 3 bases, and 13 bases lay in between. The CDR3 runs to 16 residues.

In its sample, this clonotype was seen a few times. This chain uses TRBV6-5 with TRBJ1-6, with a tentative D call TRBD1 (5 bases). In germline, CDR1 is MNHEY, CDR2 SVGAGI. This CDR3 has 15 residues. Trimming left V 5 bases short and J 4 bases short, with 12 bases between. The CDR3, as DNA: TGTGCCAGCAGTCCTCCAGGGTCATATAATTCACCCCTCCACTTT. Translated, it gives CASSPPGSYNSPLHF.

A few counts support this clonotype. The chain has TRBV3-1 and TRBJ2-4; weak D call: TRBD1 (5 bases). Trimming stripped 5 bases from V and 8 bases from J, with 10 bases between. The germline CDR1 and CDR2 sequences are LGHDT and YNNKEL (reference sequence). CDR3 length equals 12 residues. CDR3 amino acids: CASSLTEDIQYF. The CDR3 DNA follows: TGTGCCAGCAGCTTGACAGAGGACATTCAGTACTTC.

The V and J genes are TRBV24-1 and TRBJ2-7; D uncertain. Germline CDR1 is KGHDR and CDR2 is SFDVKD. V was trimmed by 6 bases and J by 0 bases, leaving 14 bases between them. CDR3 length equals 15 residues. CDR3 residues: CATSSSRGPSYEQYF. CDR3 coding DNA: TGTGCCACCAGTAGCTCCCGCGGACCCTCCTACGAGCAGTACTTC.

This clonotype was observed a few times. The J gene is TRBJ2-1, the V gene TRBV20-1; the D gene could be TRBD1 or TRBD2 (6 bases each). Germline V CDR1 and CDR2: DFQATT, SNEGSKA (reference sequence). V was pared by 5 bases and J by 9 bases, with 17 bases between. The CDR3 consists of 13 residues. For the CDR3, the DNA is TGCAGTGCTCCCGAGACAGGAGGGGGTGAGCAGTTCTTC. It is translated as CSAPETGGGEQFF.

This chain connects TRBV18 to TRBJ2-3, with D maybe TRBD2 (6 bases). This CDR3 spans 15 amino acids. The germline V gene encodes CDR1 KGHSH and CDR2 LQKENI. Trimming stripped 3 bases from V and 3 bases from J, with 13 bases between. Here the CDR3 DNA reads TGTGCCAGCTCACCGGCGGGGTCATTGACAGATACGCAGTATTTT. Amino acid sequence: CASSPAGSLTDTQYF.

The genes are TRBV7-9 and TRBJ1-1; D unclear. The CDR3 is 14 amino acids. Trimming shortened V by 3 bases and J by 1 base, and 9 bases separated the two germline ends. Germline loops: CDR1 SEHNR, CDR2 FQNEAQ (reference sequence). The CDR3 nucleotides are TGTGCCAGCAGCTTTCCCGGGAGGAACACTGAAGCTTTCTTT. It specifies CASSFPGRNTEAFF.

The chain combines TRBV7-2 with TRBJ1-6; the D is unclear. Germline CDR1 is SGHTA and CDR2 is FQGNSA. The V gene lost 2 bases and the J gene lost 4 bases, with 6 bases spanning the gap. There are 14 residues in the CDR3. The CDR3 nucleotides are TGTGCCAGCAGCTTACAACGGTATAATTCACCCCTCCACTTT. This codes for CASSLQRYNSPLHF.

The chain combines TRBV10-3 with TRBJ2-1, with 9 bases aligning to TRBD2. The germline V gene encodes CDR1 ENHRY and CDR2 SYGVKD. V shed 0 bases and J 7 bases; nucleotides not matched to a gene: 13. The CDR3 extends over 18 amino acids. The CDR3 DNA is TGTGCCATCAGTGAGTCGACTCAGGGCATAGCGGGAGTAAATGAGCAGTTCTTC. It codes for CAISESTQGIAGVNEQFF.

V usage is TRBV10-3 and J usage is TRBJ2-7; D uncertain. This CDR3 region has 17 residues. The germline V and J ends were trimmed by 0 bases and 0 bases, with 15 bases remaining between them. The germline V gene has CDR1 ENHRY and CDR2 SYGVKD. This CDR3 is CAISESDGRRSSYEQYF. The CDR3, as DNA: TGTGCCATCAGTGAGTCAGATGGGCGCAGGAGCTCCTACGAGCAGTACTTC.

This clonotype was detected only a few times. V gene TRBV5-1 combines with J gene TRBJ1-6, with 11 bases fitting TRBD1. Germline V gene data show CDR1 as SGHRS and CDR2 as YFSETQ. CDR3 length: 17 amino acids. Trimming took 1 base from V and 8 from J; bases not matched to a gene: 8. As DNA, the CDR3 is TGCGCCAGCAGCTTGTCGCCTTCGGGACAGGGGGATTCACCCCTCCACTTT. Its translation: CASSLSPSGQGDSPLHF. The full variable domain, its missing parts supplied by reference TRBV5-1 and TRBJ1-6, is KAGVTQTPRYLIKTRGQQVTLSCSPISGHRSVSWYQQTPGQGLQFLFEYFSETQRNKGNFPGRFSGRQFSNSRSEMNVSTLELGDSALYLCASSLSPSGQGDSPLHFGNGTRLTVT.